The 29 T cell receptor beta chains given below trace back to one sample, sequenced in a study of shared clonotypes between healthy human individuals. CD8 cells regarded as naive lacked CD45RO, were positively chosen for CCR7, and omitted terminally differentiated effector memory CD45RA+ cells. TCRdb keeps only in-frame clones here, not all; method: immunoSEQ multiplex PCR. Of about 2 million clones detected, roughly 95% appear once; the ten largest clones hold more than 0.95%. The sequencing sample was made of naive CD8+ T cells sorted from blood. The receptors shown here come from a man between 18 and 29 years old in good health.

This clone was picked up one time. The V gene is TRBV4-1, the J gene TRBJ2-3, with D possibly being TRBD2 (5 bases). CDR3 length equals 14 residues. Looked up from germline, CDR1 is MGHRA and CDR2 is YSYEKL. V was pared by 2 bases and J by 6 bases, with 12 bases between. The CDR3 DNA follows: TGCGCCAGCAGCCAAAGGCTAGCTAGTGATACGCAGTATTTT. Translated, it gives CASSQRLASDTQYF.

A word on this clone: This CDR3 is also generated by other DNA sequences in the sample. The chain is built from TRBV5-4 and TRBJ2-7, with 11 bases fitting TRBD1. V lost 2 bases, J lost 0 bases, and 1 base stayed unmatched. Germline V gene lookup returns CDR1 SGHNT and CDR2 YYREEE (reference sequence). The CDR3 covers 15 residues. The CDR3 spells CASSFGQGASYEQYF. CDR3 coding DNA: TGTGCCAGCAGCTTTGGACAGGGGGCCTCCTACGAGCAGTACTTC.

This chain joins TRBV28 and TRBJ2-2; D may be TRBD1 (6 bases). Germline assignment: CDR1 MDHEN and CDR2 SYDVKM. CDR3 size: 14 residues. Trimming shortened V by 2 bases and J by 8 bases, and 12 bases separated the two germline ends. CDR3 amino acids: CASSLLGGPGELFF. In nucleotides, the CDR3 is TGTGCCAGCAGTTTACTTGGGGGCCCGGGGGAGCTGTTTTTT. The entire variable domain, with the rest obtained from reference TRBV28 and TRBJ2-2, is as follows: DVKVTQSSRYLVKRTGEKVFLECVQDMDHENMFWYRQDPGLGLRLIYFSYDVKMKEKGDIPEGYSVSREKKERFSLILESASTNQTSMYLCASSLLGGPGELFFGEGSRLTVL.

The chain combines TRBV11-2 with TRBJ1-1; D is ambiguous. Germline-derived CDR1 and CDR2 are SGHAT and FQNNGV. The V end was cut by 5 bases, the J end by 1 base, with 8 bases between. The CDR3 has 13 amino acids. The CDR3 DNA is TGTGCCAGCAGCCCGACCGGGAACACTGAAGCTTTCTTT. This codes for CASSPTGNTEAFF.

This clone appeared once. The CDR3 nucleotides read TGTGCCAGCAGCTCGGGGGGACAGGGAAGGTCGGGCTACACCTTC. Its protein is CASSSGGQGRSGYTF. V is TRBV7-9 and J is TRBJ1-2; TRBD1 agrees at 9 bases. Germline V gene sequence: CDR1 SEHNR, CDR2 FQNEAQ (reference sequence). The length of the CDR3 is 15 residues. Trimming cost V 4 bases and J 8 bases; bases outside gene matches: 11.

The V gene is TRBV27, the J gene TRBJ2-5, with TRBD2 identical over 8 bases. J gave up 2 bases and V 4 bases, and 3 bases lay outside the gene matches. Germline V CDR1 and CDR2: MNHEY, SMNVEV (reference sequence). This CDR3 is 14 amino acids long. CDR3 region: CASSWTSYQETQYF. DNA for the CDR3: TGTGCCAGCAGTTGGACTAGCTATCAAGAGACCCAGTACTTC.

The chain has TRBV5-4 and TRBJ2-7; 8 bases are shared with TRBD1. This CDR3 is built from 14 residues. V gave up 4 bases and J gave up 5 bases; unmatched junction bases: 8. CDR1 is SGHNT, CDR2 YYREEE, per germline (reference sequence). This CDR3 reads CASSPVQGANEQYF. The DNA of the CDR3 is TGTGCCAGCAGCCCCGTGCAGGGGGCTAACGAGCAGTACTTC.

The chain has TRBV21-1 and TRBJ2-5. TRBV21-1 is termed a pseudogene. The CDR3 consists of 17 residues. CDR3 sequence (DNA): TGTGCCAGCAGTACGTCCTTGGGGTTGGCAGCACAAGAGACCCAGTACTTC. This sequence encodes CASSTSLGLAAQETQYF.

The gene calls are TRBV5-6 and TRBJ1-2; TRBD1 matches at 7 bases. The J segment lost 4 bases and the V segment lost 3 bases, leaving 12 bases of the junction unmatched. Per the germline V gene, CDR1 is SGHDT and CDR2 is YYEEEE. The CDR3 runs 16 residues. The CDR3 region has the DNA TGTGCCAGCAGCTCCGGACAGGATTCCCCCCTCTATGGCTACACCTTC. It codes for CASSSGQDSPLYGYTF.

The chain employs TRBV28 and TRBJ2-7, with D unclear. Germline V gene lookup returns CDR1 MDHEN and CDR2 SYDVKM. The length of the CDR3 is 12 residues. Deletions cut 4 bases from V and 4 bases from J, with 8 bases between. This CDR3 reads CASSYVEYEQYF. The CDR3 region has the DNA TGTGCCAGCAGTTACGTGGAGTACGAGCAGTACTTC.

The chain uses TRBV7-9 and TRBJ2-7; 9 nucleotides line up with TRBD2. CDR3 size: 15 residues. V shed 3 bases and J 3 bases; nucleotides not matched to a gene: 6. From germline, CDR1 is SEHNR and CDR2 FQNEAQ (reference sequence). The chain's CDR3 is CASSFTGLARYEQYF. The DNA for the CDR3 is TGTGCCAGCAGCTTTACAGGACTAGCGCGCTACGAGCAGTACTTC.

The V call is TRBV28, the J call TRBJ2-2, with a weak D call TRBD1 (5 bases). Trimming removed 10 bases at V and 6 bases at J, with 9 bases between. Germline lookup yields CDR1 MDHEN and CDR2 SYDVKM. CDR3 length equals 11 residues. The CDR3: CATQGAGELFF. The CDR3, as DNA: TGTGCCACCCAAGGGGCCGGGGAGCTGTTTTTT.

The V and J genes are TRBV10-3 and TRBJ2-7, with TRBD1 matching 10 bases. The CDR3 consists of 13 residues. Germline CDR1 is ENHRY and CDR2 is SYGVKD. V was clipped by 4 bases and J by 7 bases; unmatched bases: 4. In DNA, the CDR3 is TGTGCCATCAGTGTGGGACAGGGGTGGGAGCAGTACTTC. Residues: CAISVGQGWEQYF.

This chain joins TRBV6-4 and TRBJ2-2; the D gene is possibly TRBD2 (6 bases). The CDR3 runs to 15 residues. CDR1 MRHNA and CDR2 SNTAGT come from the germline V gene. V lost 8 bases and J lost 1, with 14 bases in between. CDR3 protein: CASHRGGENTGELFF. The CDR3 DNA follows: TGTGCCAGCCACCGAGGAGGGGAGAACACCGGGGAGCTGTTTTTT.

The genes are TRBV6-5 and TRBJ1-2, with TRBD1 identical over 7 bases. CDR3 length equals 13 residues. Germline V gene data show CDR1 as MNHEY and CDR2 as SVGAGI. The junction had 3 bases not matched to a gene; V was cut back by 2 bases and J by 6 bases. CDR3 protein: CASSYGTDNGYTF. CDR3 DNA: TGTGCCAGCAGTTACGGGACAGATAATGGCTACACCTTC.

This clone was recorded only once. The chain combines TRBV27 with TRBJ2-3; TRBD2 agrees at 12 bases. This CDR3 has 18 amino acids. Germline assignment: CDR1 MNHEY and CDR2 SMNVEV (reference sequence). J was trimmed by 2 bases and V by 2 bases; bases with no gene match: 8. The CDR3 here is CASSLGLAGGTLTDTQYF. The CDR3 DNA reads TGTGCCAGCAGTTTAGGGCTAGCGGGAGGGACTCTCACAGATACGCAGTATTTT.

The chain has TRBV4-1 and TRBJ2-2, with D perhaps matching TRBD1 (5 bases). The CDR3 runs 14 residues. V was trimmed by 4 bases and J by 5 bases, leaving 11 bases between them. Per germline, CDR1 MGHRA and CDR2 YSYEKL. Written as DNA, the CDR3 is TGCGCCAGCAGCCTGGGGCTTCTAACCGGGGAGCTGTTTTTT. Residues: CASSLGLLTGELFF.

V is TRBV7-2 and J is TRBJ2-7; D unclear. Trimming stripped 4 bases from V and 7 bases from J, with 20 bases between. The CDR3 covers 15 residues. CDR1 and CDR2 (germline): SGHTA, FQGNSA. The CDR3 sequence is CASSWSRLERGEQYF. As DNA, the CDR3 is TGTGCCAGCAGCTGGTCTCGGCTGGAGCGCGGTGAGCAGTACTTC.

The V gene is TRBV4-3, the J gene TRBJ2-3, with 12 positions matching TRBD2. CDR1 is LGHNA and CDR2 is YSLEER in the germline V gene. Unmatched junction bases numbered 9, after V lost 1 base and J lost 1 base. The CDR3 runs 19 residues. Here the CDR3 DNA reads TGCGCCAGCAGCCAAGCGTCGACTAGCGGGAGAGTCGGCACAGATACGCAGTATTTT. Translated, it gives CASSQASTSGRVGTDTQYF.

The gene calls are TRBV5-6 and TRBJ2-2, with a weak D call TRBD2 (6 bases). The V and J ends lost 2 bases and 4 bases respectively, with 15 bases between them. The CDR3 extends over 16 amino acids. CDR1 is SGHDT and CDR2 is YYEEEE in the germline V gene. CDR3 in amino acids: CASSFTLSGPTGELFF. For the CDR3, the DNA is TGTGCCAGCAGCTTTACTCTTAGCGGACCCACCGGGGAGCTGTTTTTT.

In its sample, this clone was seen a few times. The same CDR3 arises from other DNA sequences in this sample as well. The V call is TRBV6-5, the J call TRBJ1-1, with unresolved D. The CDR3 spans 13 residues. V was trimmed by 6 bases and J by 0 bases, leaving 8 bases between them. Germline CDR1 MNHEY, CDR2 SVGAGI. This CDR3 reads CASSRRLNTEAFF. The DNA for the CDR3 is TGTGCCAGCAGCCGCAGACTGAACACTGAAGCTTTCTTT.

The gene calls are TRBV11-2 and TRBJ2-1; D is possibly TRBD2 (6 bases). This CDR3 region has 16 residues. V was pared by 4 bases and J by 7 bases, with 20 bases between. Germline values: CDR1 SGHAT, CDR2 FQNNGV. The CDR3 is CASSSSRDLAPNEQFF. CDR3 nucleotides: TGTGCCAGCAGCTCCTCCCGGGACTTAGCACCGAATGAGCAGTTCTTC.

The chain carries TRBV6-6 and TRBJ2-2; 9 bases are a match to TRBD1. The CDR3 covers 14 residues. Germline V gene lookup returns CDR1 MNHNY and CDR2 SVGAGI (reference sequence). V trimming: 11 bases; J trimming: 4 bases; junction bases outside the gene matches: 8. The CDR3 DNA is TGTGCCTCCGAACAGGGGGCGAGCACCGGGGAGCTGTTTTTT. Its translation is CASEQGASTGELFF.

This clone occurred once. This sequence joins TRBV7-6 and TRBJ2-7, with 7 nucleotides matching TRBD1. CDR3 length: 15 residues. J was trimmed by 3 bases and V by 6 bases; bases with no gene match: 11. Germline CDR1 SGHVS, CDR2 FNYEAQ. CDR3: CASSQTSGQIYEQYF. The CDR3 DNA reads TGTGCCAGCAGTCAAACTTCGGGACAGATCTACGAGCAGTACTTC.

This clone has a single count. The J gene is TRBJ2-7, the V gene TRBV14; 9 nucleotides agree with TRBD1. Germline lookup yields CDR1 SGHDN and CDR2 FVKESK. The CDR3 is made up of 15 amino acids. V shed 1 base and J 6 bases; nucleotides not matched to a gene: 7. The CDR3 reads CASSQGSGTGFEQYF. DNA of the CDR3: TGTGCCAGCAGCCAAGGATCCGGGACAGGGTTCGAGCAGTACTTC.

The chain employs TRBV13 and TRBJ2-7; the D gene could be TRBD1 or TRBD2 (5 bases each). The ends were cut back, 0 bases at V and 2 bases at J, with 14 bases in the middle. This CDR3 region has 16 residues. The germline V gene encodes CDR1 PRHDT and CDR2 FYEKMQ (reference sequence). CDR3: CASSLGRGTLTYEQYF. The CDR3 DNA sequence: TGTGCCAGCAGCTTAGGCCGTGGGACGCTCACCTACGAGCAGTACTTC.

The CDR3 coding sequence is TGTGCCAGCAGCTGGACAGGAGACACTGAAGCTTTCTTT. It specifies CASSWTGDTEAFF. This chain links TRBV7-2 with TRBJ1-1; 7 bases map to TRBD1. The CDR3 is 13 residues long. Looked up from germline, CDR1 is SGHTA and CDR2 is FQGNSA. V dropped 4 bases and J dropped 3; count of bases not matched to a gene: 2.

The V call is TRBV19, the J call TRBJ2-7; D might be TRBD2 (5 bases). Germline V lookup: CDR1 LNHDA, CDR2 SQIVND (reference sequence). CDR3 size: 15 residues. V was clipped by 3 bases and J by 2 bases, with 14 bases between them. Here the CDR3 DNA reads TGTGCCAGTAGTATTGAGGTGAGGGAAACCTACGAGCAGTACTTC. This codes for CASSIEVRETYEQYF.

The chain combines TRBV4-1 with TRBJ2-7; 7 bases agree with TRBD2. V gave up 0 bases and J gave up 2 bases; unmatched junction bases: 4. From germline, CDR1 is MGHRA and CDR2 YSYEKL. The length of the CDR3 is 15 residues. CDR3 DNA sequence: TGCGCCAGCAGCCAAGACAGCGGGGCTGCCTACGAGCAGTACTTC. It encodes CASSQDSGAAYEQYF.